These 15 T cell receptor beta chains share one sample of origin, sequenced in a study of blood T cell repertoires in COVID-19. Profiled with immunoSEQ multiplex PCR; TCRdb holds only in-frame clones, not every one. The sample lists 70,000 or so clones; 70% to 90% were seen once. Sequences were obtained from peripheral blood. Receptors were obtained from a woman older than 75 with active COVID-19.

A word on this clone: The junction shows a germline mismatch at one end, possibly a read error. CDR3 region: CASSPPGTGEESNQPQHF. Written as DNA, the CDR3 is TGTGCTAGCAGCCCTCCTGGGACAGGTGAGGAGAGCAATCAGCCCCAGCATTTT. The J gene is TRBJ1-5, the V gene TRBV7-7; 8 bases map to TRBD1. Looked up from germline, CDR1 is SSHAT and CDR2 is FNYEAQ (reference sequence). The CDR3 spans 18 residues.

This clone was observed a single time. V gene TRBV28 combines with J gene TRBJ1-5; D remains ambiguous. Trimming pared 6 bases from V and 3 bases from J, leaving 6 bases between. The CDR3 is 12 amino acids. Looked up from germline, CDR1 is MDHEN and CDR2 is SYDVKM. The CDR3 DNA follows: TGTGCCAGCAGGGCATACAATCAGCCCCAGCATTTT. This gives the protein CASRAYNQPQHF.

This chain joins TRBV10-3 and TRBJ2-1, with TRBD1 matching over 7 bases. Trimming took 2 bases from V and 3 from J; bases not matched to a gene: 4. This CDR3 contains 15 residues. CDR1 and CDR2 (germline): ENHRY, SYGVKD. This CDR3 is CAISEPGQHYNEQFF. CDR3 nucleotide sequence: TGTGCCATCAGTGAGCCGGGACAGCACTACAATGAGCAGTTCTTC.

J is TRBJ1-2 and V is TRBV6-5; a possible D gene is TRBD1 (5 bases). Germline assignment: CDR1 MNHEY and CDR2 SVGAGI. V was trimmed by 6 bases and J by 0 bases, leaving 8 bases between them. There are 13 residues in the CDR3. The DNA of the CDR3 is TGTGCCAGCAGCAGGGCCCCTAACTATGGCTACACCTTC. Protein: CASSRAPNYGYTF.

This clone has more than one count but fewer than ten. CDR3 sequence (DNA): TGTGCCAGCAGCGTCCAGGGGAACTATGGCTACACCTTC. This gives the protein CASSVQGNYGYTF. The chain combines TRBV14 with TRBJ1-2, with a weak D call TRBD1 (6 bases). Deletions cut 5 bases from V and 2 bases from J, with 9 bases between. Germline-derived CDR1 and CDR2 are SGHDN and FVKESK. The CDR3 has 13 amino acids. The complete variable domain, with remaining parts taken from reference TRBV14 and TRBJ1-2, reads EAGVTQFPSHSVIEKGQTVTLRCDPISGHDNLYWYRRVMGKEIKFLLHFVKESKQDESGMPNNRFLAERTGGTYSTLKVQPAELEDSGVYFCASSVQGNYGYTFGSGTRLTVV.

This clone appeared a single time. The J gene is TRBJ2-2, the V gene TRBV7-3, with D perhaps matching TRBD2 (6 bases). Trimming took off 2 bases at V and 5 bases at J, with 12 bases between the two ends. This CDR3 comprises 15 residues. From germline, CDR1 is SGHTA and CDR2 FQGTGA. Here the CDR3 reads CASSLVVGGTGELFF. The CDR3 DNA sequence: TGTGCCAGCAGCTTAGTGGTGGGAGGAACCGGGGAGCTGTTTTTT.

The chain uses TRBV7-2 and TRBJ2-3, with D maybe TRBD2 (5 bases). CDR1 and CDR2 (germline): SGHTA, FQGNSA. This CDR3 spans 14 amino acids. With 5 bases removed from V and 5 bases from J, the gap between germline ends came to 14 bases. CDR3 bases: TGTGCCAGCAGCCCTCGGCTAGCCGAAGATACGCAGTATTTT. Translation gives CASSPRLAEDTQYF.

This rearrangement joins TRBV4-1 to TRBJ1-4; D call uncertain. The CDR3 runs 14 residues. CDR1 is MGHRA and CDR2 is YSYEKL in the germline V gene. V lost 0 bases and J lost 8, with 10 bases in between. CDR3 nucleotide sequence: TGCGCCAGCAGCCAAGACCTAGAGGGCGAAAAACTGTTTTTT. It yields the protein CASSQDLEGEKLFF.

This chain joins TRBV21-1 and TRBJ2-7; the table's TRBD1 call for D was not verified on the DNA. TRBV21-1 is marked as a pseudogene. The CDR3 covers 15 residues. The CDR3 reads CASSKVGTGPREQYF. CDR3 nucleotide sequence: TGTGCCAGCAGCAAAGTGGGGACAGGCCCTAGGGAGCAGTACTTC.

The chain uses TRBV9 and TRBJ2-1; 7 bases map to TRBD2. Losses at the gene ends were 0 bases for V and 8 bases for J; bases not matched to a gene: 5. The CDR3 contains 14 residues. Germline-derived CDR1 and CDR2 are SGDLS and YYNGEE. CDR3 coding DNA: TGTGCCAGCAGCGTAGGCGGGAGTGGTTATGAGCAGTTCTTC. Amino acid sequence: CASSVGGSGYEQFF.

The rearrangement joins TRBV25-1 to TRBJ2-3; 7 bases map to TRBD2. The ends lost 2 bases at V and 2 bases at J; junction bases unmatched: 7. The CDR3 consists of 16 residues. Germline CDR1 and CDR2: MGHDK and SYGVNS. The CDR3 here is CASSEQAAGPTDTQYF. The CDR3 DNA sequence: TGTGCCAGCAGTGAACAGGCAGCGGGACCCACAGATACGCAGTATTTT.

CDR3 amino acids: CASSGRDRGYEQYF. For the CDR3, the DNA is TGTGCCAGCAGTGGCAGGGACAGGGGCTACGAGCAGTACTTC. This chain links TRBV6-6 with TRBJ2-7, with 10 bases that match TRBD1. The germline gives CDR1 MNHNY, CDR2 SVGAGI (reference sequence). Trimming took 5 bases from V and 3 from J; bases not matched to a gene: 4. This CDR3 contains 14 residues.

The chain couples TRBV6-5 to TRBJ2-1; D is undetermined. CDR1 and CDR2 (germline): MNHEY, SVGAGI. The ends were cut back, 5 bases at V and 5 bases at J, with 7 bases in the middle. This CDR3 contains 12 residues. CDR3 protein: CASSRGNNEQFF. In nucleotides, the CDR3 is TGTGCCAGCAGTCGAGGAAACAATGAGCAGTTCTTC.

The rearrangement links TRBV5-6 to TRBJ2-7; TRBD2 agrees at 7 bases. V lost 4 bases, J lost 3 bases, and 10 bases stayed unmatched. The CDR3 extends over 15 amino acids. The germline CDR1 and CDR2 sequences are SGHDT and YYEEEE. The chain's CDR3 is CASSGTTGLNYEQYF. CDR3 sequence (DNA): TGTGCCAGCAGCGGGACTACAGGCCTCAACTACGAGCAGTACTTC.

The V and J genes are TRBV3-1 (or the pseudogene TRBV3-2) and TRBJ2-7; D possibly corresponds to TRBD2 (5 bases). The CDR3 spans 15 residues. The V gene lost 4 bases and the J gene lost 3 bases, with 16 bases spanning the gap. Looked up from germline, CDR1 is LGHDT and CDR2 is YNNKEL (reference sequence). This CDR3 is CASSPRDGDGYEQYF. CDR3 sequence (DNA): TGTGCCAGCAGCCCCCGGGATGGGGATGGCTACGAGCAGTACTTC.